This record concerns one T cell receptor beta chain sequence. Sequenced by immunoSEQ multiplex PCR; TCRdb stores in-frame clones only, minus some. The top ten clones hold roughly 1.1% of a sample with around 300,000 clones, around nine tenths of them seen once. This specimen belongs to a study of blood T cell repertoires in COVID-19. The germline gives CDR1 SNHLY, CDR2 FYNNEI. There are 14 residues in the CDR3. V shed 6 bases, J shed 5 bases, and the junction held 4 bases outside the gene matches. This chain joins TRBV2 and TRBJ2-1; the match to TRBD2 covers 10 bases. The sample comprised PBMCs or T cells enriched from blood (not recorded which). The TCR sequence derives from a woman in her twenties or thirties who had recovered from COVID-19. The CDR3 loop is CASRKTSGNNEQFF. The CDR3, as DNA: TGTGCCAGCAGGAAAACTAGCGGGAACAATGAGCAGTTCTTC.